The sequence of this TCR beta chain was determined in a study of Ad26.COV2.S vaccination and SARS-CoV-2 variants (dated by TCRdb to about 2021). For context, the study as a whole: Donors in the vaccine arm were drawn from COV1001, a multicentre, randomized, double-blind, placebo-controlled phase I-IIa trial testing Ad26.COV2.S in healthy adults. Dosing of Ad26.COV2.S was intramuscular, at either 5x10^10 or 1x10^11 viral particles, delivered as one shot or as two shots spaced 56 days apart. TCRbeta repertoire sequencing served as the tool for gauging how specific and how broad the SARS-CoV-2-reactive T cell receptors were following Ad26.COV2.S vaccination. The TCR-sequenced set comprised approximately 30 samples: approximately 19 Ad26.COV2.S vaccine recipients, 5 placebo recipients and 8 SARS-CoV-2 convalescent individuals. Participants in the trial were split at random into five groups of five each, receiving low-dose or high-dose Ad26.COV2.S once or twice, or else placebo on both occasions. Investigators remained blinded to trial group allocation during experiments and outcome assessment. General findings and caveats noted by the study authors: The study lacked the statistical power to compare responses across vaccine doses or regimens. Spike-specific TCR breadth was higher in Ad26.COV2.S recipients than in placebo recipients (P = 0.0014). According to the authors, total T cell responses may have been underestimated by the TCR breadth and depth analyses. After vaccination, substantial breadth of spike-specific CD8+ and CD4+ T cell responses was reported. Vaccine and placebo recipients had comparable non-spike TCR breadth, which fits with the vaccine containing only spike.

TCRbeta CDR3 regions were sequenced with the immunoSEQ Assay. After extraction, genomic DNA underwent amplification by bias-controlled multiplex PCR, followed by high-throughput sequencing. The source study handled its data this way. To quantify the absolute abundance of every unique TCRbeta CDR3 region, sequences were collapsed and filtered. T cell fraction was estimated by normalizing TCRbeta template counts to usable DNA, which was measured by amplifying reference genes present in all nucleated cells. Repertoire TCRs were annotated as SARS-CoV-2-specific when V gene, CDR3 amino acid sequence and J gene were exactly matched to a known reactive TCR set. The reference SARS-CoV-2 TCR set was obtained from MIRA and was filtered for enrichment in COVID-19-positive ImmuneCODE repertoires, whereby public or cross-reactive TCRs were removed. Drawing on the MIRA antigens, annotated TCRs were analysed further at the level of specific ORF or position within ORF. Breadth was defined as the number of annotated unique rearrangements divided by the total number of unique productive rearrangements, and depth was defined as the summed frequency of the annotated unique rearrangements. Two-sided Wilcoxon rank-sum tests were used to compare TCR breadth between groups. TCRdb holds this immuneACCESS table with in-frame rearrangements only. Some clones are missing; in checked studies, unresolved V genes explain under half, and the rest has no known cause. The DNA was the basis for D and trimming; V, J and clone size are from that table. Within this sample are some 340,000 clones, with just under 85% of them counted one time only. In total, the top ten clones hold roughly 2% of the sample.

The treatment or condition label, read with the paper, signifies: over 15 received Ad26.COV2.S at low or high dose, single or two shots; several received placebo; per-sample allocation not given. Repertoires of vaccine and placebo recipients were sequenced from samples taken on day 63 after the first injection. In Cohort 1b, fewer than 30 adults aged 18-55 years were enrolled at a single site in Boston, USA, between 29 July and 7 August 2020. Ad26.COV2.S was a replication-incompetent adenovirus type 26 vector expressing a prefusion-stabilized SARS-CoV-2 spike protein from the original Wuhan strain. Details on this clone: Its target antigen remains unknown. No much larger clone is present one base from it, and per-base qualities are unavailable.

The sequencing used peripheral blood, collected in a trial of Ad26.COV2.S vaccine versus placebo. This clonotype was obtained from a person between 18 and 59 years old who received the Ad26.COV2.S COVID-19 vaccine or a placebo.

The CDR3 in this case is CASSKGGAGELFF. The DNA is TGTGCCAGCAGCAAAGGGGGTGCCGGGGAGCTGTTTTTT. Recombination joined TRBV3-1 (or the pseudogene TRBV3-2) with TRBJ2-2; TRBD1 might be the D gene, on 6 matching bases. The CDR3 runs 13 amino acids, cysteine and phenylalanine included. Only the CDR3 DNA is retained, 39 bases long and in frame from the first base. The germline V gene (reference sequence) specifies LGHDT as CDR1 and YNNKEL as CDR2. V is clipped by 5 bases and J by 6 bases, and the sequence between their germline boundaries is 10 bases long.